Listed here are 9 T cell receptor beta chains from one sample, sequenced in a study of CD8 T cells in ankylosing spondylitis. MiXCR, applied by TCRdb to the 5' RACE reads, yields one record per CDR3 protein. This sample has 200,000 to 250,000 distinct CDR3 sequences, with 20% to 30% found just once. The specimen sequenced was blood, either unsorted or a sorted T cell fraction (not recorded which). Source of these receptors: a male donor with ankylosing spondylitis or in good health (not recorded which).

This clonotype was recorded at least ten times. The chain links TRBV7-3 to TRBJ2-1; D call uncertain. The germline V gene has CDR1 SGHTA and CDR2 FQGTGA. The CDR3 is 15 residues long. V was shortened by 0 bases and J by 5 bases, with 11 bases between the two germline ends. The CDR3 coding sequence is TGTGCCAGCAGCTTAACGCGGACGTCTAACAATGAGCAGTTCTTC. Encoded protein: CASSLTRTSNNEQFF.

This clonotype has a count of ten or more. The chain couples TRBV20-1 to TRBJ2-1; D gene ambiguous. V lost 2 bases, J lost 2 bases, and 7 bases lay in between. The CDR3 covers 13 residues. Germline V gives CDR1 DFQATT, CDR2 SNEGSKA (reference sequence). As DNA, the CDR3 is TGCAGTGCTAGACCCAACCCCTACAATGAGCAGTTCTTC. It yields the protein CSARPNPYNEQFF.

This clonotype was found a few times. The germline gene is not matched at one end of the junction; a read error may be the cause. The V and J genes are TRBV5-1 and TRBJ2-5, with D maybe TRBD2 (6 bases). The germline V gene encodes CDR1 SGHRS and CDR2 YFSETQ. The CDR3 length is 13 residues. This chain's CDR3 is CASRLGTGETQYF. In DNA form, the CDR3 reads TGCGCCAGCAGATTGGGGACTGGAGAGACCCAGTACTTC.

The table lists this clonotype with a few counts. The rearrangement links TRBV7-6 to TRBJ2-7, with 8 bases identical to TRBD2. Germline values: CDR1 SGHVS, CDR2 FNYEAQ. CDR3 size: 16 residues. Unmatched junction bases numbered 10, after V lost 5 bases and J lost 1 base. CDR3 sequence (DNA): TGTGCCAGCAGCCCAAGAGCGGGAGTAACTTCCTACGAGCAGTACTTC. This encodes CASSPRAGVTSYEQYF.

This clonotype occurred many times. The chain recombines TRBV9 with TRBJ2-7, with a weak D call TRBD1 (6 bases). Trimming left V 4 bases short and J 4 bases short, with 18 bases between. Germline V gene lookup returns CDR1 SGDLS and CDR2 YYNGEE. This CDR3 is 15 amino acids long. The CDR3 loop reads CASSPQLGAGYEQYF. The CDR3 DNA reads as TGTGCCAGCAGCCCCCAACTGGGGGCCGGGTACGAGCAGTACTTC. The full variable domain, with the rest looked up from reference TRBV9 and TRBJ2-7, is DSGVTQTPKHLITATGQRVTLRCSPRSGDLSVYWYQQSLDQGLQFLIQYYNGEERAKGNILERFSAQQFPDLHSELNLSSLELGDSALYFCASSPQLGAGYEQYFGPGTRLTVT.

This clonotype was counted many times. The gene calls are TRBV20-1 and TRBJ2-5, with D unresolved. V was clipped by 4 bases and J by 5 bases, with 14 bases between them. The length of the CDR3 is 13 residues. Germline V gene lookup returns CDR1 DFQATT and CDR2 SNEGSKA (reference sequence). The CDR3 protein is CSAIPWGRETQYF. The CDR3 nucleotides are TGCAGTGCTATACCGTGGGGTCGGGAGACCCAGTACTTC.

This clonotype was counted many times. DNA of the CDR3: TGTGCCAGCAGCTTGGGACTACCTACCTACGAGCAGTACTTC. This sequence encodes CASSLGLPTYEQYF. J is TRBJ2-7 and V is TRBV7-9, with 7 bases identical to TRBD2. This CDR3 comprises 14 residues. In germline, CDR1 is SEHNR, CDR2 FQNEAQ (reference sequence). The trim removed 3 bases at V and 2 bases at J, leaving 4 bases unmatched.

The CDR3 spells CASSRDWQETQYF. In nucleotides, the CDR3 is TGTGCCAGCAGTCGGGACTGGCAAGAGACCCAGTACTTC. V gene TRBV12-3 or TRBV12-4 combines with J gene TRBJ2-5; tentative D call: TRBD2 (6 bases). Trimming took off 5 bases at V and 2 bases at J, with 9 bases between the two ends. This CDR3 spans 13 amino acids.

This chain joins TRBV27 and TRBJ2-3; weak D call: TRBD1 (5 bases). There are 14 residues in the CDR3. V lost 3 bases and J lost 1, with 8 bases in between. Germline V gene data show CDR1 as MNHEY and CDR2 as SMNVEV (reference sequence). The CDR3 DNA reads as TGTGCCAGCAGTTTTGGGGCGCGCACAGATACGCAGTATTTT. This gives the protein CASSFGARTDTQYF.